The subject of this entry is one TCR beta chain. TCRdb keeps only in-frame clones here, not all; method: immunoSEQ multiplex PCR. The table shows under 100,000 clones, with under 90% occurring only once. This entry belongs to a study of OX40 agonist ivuxolimab in advanced cancers. This CDR3 contains 14 residues. The germline gives CDR1 SNHLY, CDR2 FYNNEI. V lost 3 bases and J 0 bases, leaving 6 bases between the germline ends. This TCR was sampled from an adult with an advanced solid tumor such as melanoma, head and neck, liver or kidney cancer. The specimen was CD4+ or CD8+ T cells sorted from blood, collected in a trial of the OX40 agonist ivuxolimab. The chain links TRBV2 to TRBJ1-5; D is ambiguous. CDR3 sequence (DNA): TGTGCCAGCAGTGAGGCACATAGCAATCAGCCCCAGCATTTT. Translated, it gives CASSEAHSNQPQHF.